Given below is one T cell receptor (beta chain) in context. This record comes from a study of blood T cell repertoires in COVID-19. Study-level background: Some COVID-19 samples were acute and others convalescent; all came from the United States, Italy and Spain. In each case, the material was cDNA or gDNA derived from T cells, B-cell-depleted T cells, or PBMCs.

CDR3 size: 17 residues. Trimming cost V 1 base and J 3 bases; bases outside gene matches: 6. Germline V gene lookup returns CDR1 KGHDR and CDR2 SFDVKD. As handled by the study authors: Amplification from reference gene primers served as the basis for estimated nucleated cell counts. Sequenced by immunoSEQ multiplex PCR; TCRdb stores in-frame clones only, minus some. Clone size and the V and J calls come from that table; the DNA yielded D and trimming. The sample contains roughly 200,000 clones, 70% to 90% of which appear only once. V is TRBV24-1 and J is TRBJ1-4; 8 bases are shared with TRBD1. The sequenced sample was peripheral blood. This clonotype originated in a human donor with active or convalescent COVID-19. The donor label of this sample is uncertain. DNA for the CDR3: TGTGCCACCAGTGATTTTCGGACAGGGCGGTCTAATGAAAAACTGTTTTTT. Amino acids: CATSDFRTGRSNEKLFF.